The text below deals with one T cell receptor beta chain. Its antigen target is currently unknown. No clone much larger than this one lies a single base away; base qualities are absent. Library creation used multiplex PCR. The sample was run on an Illumina HiSeq 4000. To build TCR beta libraries, CDR3 regions were amplified by Arm-PCR using iRepertoire HTBI primers. Before sequencing, the PCR products went through gel purification. The published analysis was carried out like this. Across samples, about 63 TRBV and 15 or so TRBJ segments were identified and used for gene usage analysis of CDR3 amino acid clonotypes. COPE and FqMerger were used to merge filtered high-quality paired reads into contigs. Contigs were aligned with BLAST to IMGT TRBV, TRBD and TRBJ reference genes, and CDR3 was defined per IMGT. Highly expanded clones were defined as clonotypes with a frequency above 0.1%. Repertoire diversity was measured by Shannon entropy, and V-J evenness by the Gini coefficient. Public clonotypes were defined as clonotypes shared by more than one individual. The public reads were reprocessed in TCRdb via fastp at Q25 and MiXCR, keeping in-frame beta chains. Rows with a matching CDR3 protein are joined into one entry that keeps the most common DNA and genes. TCRdb, not the authors, supplied the V and J calls. The sample contains 400,000 to 450,000 distinct CDR3 sequences, about 15% of them found a single time. The ten top clones hold over 15% of the sample.

Inclusive of the bounding cysteine and phenylalanine, the CDR3 is 21 residues long. Only the CDR3 DNA stays, 63 bases, in frame from base 1. V gives up 2 bases and J gives up 0 bases, and the segment between their germline ends measures 27 bases. The germline V gene specifies SGHRS as CDR1 and YFSETQ as CDR2. In the paper's terms, the time point label means: newly diagnosed GD, antithyroid drugs for less than 3 months. For both TCR sequencing and RNA sequencing, RNA was extracted from PBMCs in TRIzol. The diagnosis of Graves' disease followed American Thyroid Association guidelines. The patients came from an endocrinology department in Xi'an, China. From each patient, approximately 10 milliliters of peripheral blood was collected into an EDTA anticoagulant tube. Ficoll Paque Plus density gradient separation was used to isolate PBMCs, and no further T cell sorting was done. RNA quality was checked with an Agilent 2100 Bioanalyzer and agarose gel, and concentration with a NanoDrop 2000.

The entry originates in a study of regulatory T cells in long-lasting Graves disease (dated by TCRdb to the early 2020s). Background on the whole study: Newly diagnosed Graves' disease patients had taken antithyroid drugs for less than 3 months. Persistent Graves' disease patients were compared with newly diagnosed Graves' disease patients by peripheral blood TCR sequencing and RNA sequencing. The study was registered as a clinical trial and conducted in China. A total of some 35 samples underwent TCR sequencing, from about 13 patients with persistent Graves' disease and 20 patients with newly diagnosed Graves' disease. Overall results and qualifications from the work: Compared with newly diagnosed patients, persistent Graves' disease patients had lower TCR Shannon entropy and fewer highly expanded clones, which suggests clonal expansion. Because the primary lesion, thyroid tissue, could not be accessed, the study looked at peripheral blood alone. More public clonotypes were shared among persistent patients (around 3,000) than among newly diagnosed patients (over 900). Sequencing and analysis were restricted to the TCR beta chain. The small sample size was acknowledged by the authors as a limitation that may reduce accuracy. Preferential use of TRBV28, TRBJ1-2 and TRBJ2-5 was observed in persistent disease, whereas TRBV20-1 and TRBJ2-1 were favored in newly diagnosed disease.

The data also belong to a second study, concerning T cells in Graves' hyperthyroidism and ophthalmopathy. That second publication adds: Graves' hyperthyroidism was defined as stable when no progression to ophthalmopathy occurred over 18 months of follow-up. Hyperthyroidism patients were newly diagnosed, with disease duration under 2 months, and aged 18 to 65 years. The study excluded patients with uncontrolled infections, other autoimmune diseases, pregnancy or lactation. Diagnoses relied on clinical symptoms, serum thyroxine and TRAb, thyroid ultrasound and orbital computed tomography. For the first round of RT-PCR on the TCR CDR3, the HTBI primer set was used together with the Qiagen OneStep RT-PCR kit. Most expanded thyroid clonotypes (frequency above 0.001) were also found in blood, which suggests that blood repertoires may mirror thyroid immune responses. A 13 V-J signature model separated ophthalmopathy from stable hyperthyroidism, with over 85% sensitivity and roughly 81% specificity in cross-validation and 80%/75% in testing. During validation, the model predicted progression to ophthalmopathy a median of about 5.9 months ahead of onset, with more than 55% sensitivity and almost 75% specificity. To identify distinguishing TCR V-J signatures, a discovery cohort of around 100 patients was used, comprising some 45 with Graves' ophthalmopathy and some 57 with stable Graves' hyperthyroidism. Prospective prediction of ophthalmopathy was tested in an independent validation cohort of 18 to 20 hyperthyroidism patients and approximately 17 patients who later progressed to ophthalmopathy. The 75 to 100 discovery patients were randomly divided into training and test sets at a 7:3 ratio. In about 6 Graves' hyperthyroidism patients, the study also compared T-cell repertoires from thyroid tissue with T-cell repertoires from blood. After blood sampling, hyperthyroidism patients were treated with methimazole at a starting dose of 30 mg daily, and ophthalmopathy patients were treated with high-dose intravenous methylprednisolone. Libraries were constructed in a second round of multiplex PCR, after which size selection and purification were carried out. Libraries were sequenced paired-end with 100 bp reads on an Illumina HiSeq2000. Raw data were processed with SOAPnuke, discarding reads with adapters, uncalled bases, mean Phred below 15, or no exact constant-primer or identifier match. COPE v1.2.5 was used to merge the high-quality paired reads, and each unique nucleotide sequence was defined as a clonotype. Clonotypes were aligned to IMGT TRBV, TRBD and TRBJ reference segments using MiTCR v1.1. Only V-J combinations with frequency above 0.0001, covering 99% to 99.2% of repertoires, were analysed. The TCS score was defined as the ratio of F50 (clonal expansion) to E x V (chaos), calculated using BLOSUM62-based TCRdist between CDR3 peptides within each V-J. Welch's t-statistics and random forest reduced 500 to 650 V-J features to some 14, which were used in a naive Bayes classifier (R e1071). No statistical method was used to set the sample size in advance, and investigators knew the group allocation. TCR Vbeta CDR3 sequencing of fewer than 150 peripheral blood samples (approximately 44 ophthalmopathy, 75 to 85 hyperthyroidism and around 17 progressor patients) is reported in the paper.

The input for sequencing was peripheral blood mononuclear cells (PBMCs), taken at new diagnosis, from a patient treated with antithyroid drugs. The sequence was collected from a woman aged 25-40 years with Graves disease. Donor details come from another sample of the same person, matched by shared clones. The V gene is TRBV5-1 and the J gene is TRBJ2-1, with an unclear D gene assignment. The CDR3 has the sequence CASSFNTRTPAPEHSYNEQFF. The DNA is TGCGCCAGCAGCTTCAATACCCGGACCCCGGCCCCCGAGCACTCCTACAATGAGCAGTTCTTC.